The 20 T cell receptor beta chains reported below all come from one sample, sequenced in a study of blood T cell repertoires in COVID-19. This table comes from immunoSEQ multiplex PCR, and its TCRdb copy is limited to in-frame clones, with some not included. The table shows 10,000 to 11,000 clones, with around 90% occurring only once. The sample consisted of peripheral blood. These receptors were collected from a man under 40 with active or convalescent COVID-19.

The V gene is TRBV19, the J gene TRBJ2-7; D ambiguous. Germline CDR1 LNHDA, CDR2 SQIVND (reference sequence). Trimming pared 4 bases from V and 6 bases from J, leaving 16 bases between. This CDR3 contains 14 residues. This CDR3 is CASSKPGLSREQYF. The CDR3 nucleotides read TGTGCCAGTAGTAAGCCAGGCTTGAGTCGCGAGCAGTACTTC.

The CDR3 spells CASSDVFSYEQYF. The CDR3 DNA reads as TGTGCCAGCAGTGACGTATTCTCCTACGAGCAGTACTTC. J is TRBJ2-7 and V is TRBV2; no firm D call. The germline V and J ends were trimmed by 3 bases and 0 bases, with 6 bases remaining between them. The CDR3 spans 13 residues. The germline CDR1 and CDR2 sequences are SNHLY and FYNNEI.

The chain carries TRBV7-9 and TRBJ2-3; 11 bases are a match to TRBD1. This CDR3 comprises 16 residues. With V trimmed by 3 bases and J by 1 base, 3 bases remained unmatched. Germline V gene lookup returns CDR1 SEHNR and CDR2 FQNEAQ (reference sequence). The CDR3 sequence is CASSLGTGGGTDTQYF. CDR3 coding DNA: TGTGCCAGCAGCTTGGGGACAGGGGGGGGCACAGATACGCAGTATTTT.

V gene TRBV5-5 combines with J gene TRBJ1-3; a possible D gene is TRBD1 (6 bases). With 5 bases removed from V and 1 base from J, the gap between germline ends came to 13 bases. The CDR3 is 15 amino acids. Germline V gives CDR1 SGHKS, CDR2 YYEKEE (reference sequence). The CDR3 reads CASSPLGHSGNTIYF. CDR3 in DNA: TGTGCCAGCAGTCCTCTGGGACATTCTGGAAACACCATATATTTT.

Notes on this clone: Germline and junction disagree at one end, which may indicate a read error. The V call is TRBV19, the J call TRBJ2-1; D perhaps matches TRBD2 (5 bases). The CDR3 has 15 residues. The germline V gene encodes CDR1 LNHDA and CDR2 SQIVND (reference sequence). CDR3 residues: CASSMRVEAYNEQFF. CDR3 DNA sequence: TGTGCCAGCAGTATGAGGGTAGAGGCCTACAATGAGCAGTTCTTC.

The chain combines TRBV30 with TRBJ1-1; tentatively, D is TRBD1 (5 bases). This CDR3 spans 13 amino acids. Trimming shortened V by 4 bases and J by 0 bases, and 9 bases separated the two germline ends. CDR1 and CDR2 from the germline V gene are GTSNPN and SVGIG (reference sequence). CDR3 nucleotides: TGTGCCTGGACCGAACAGGTGAACACTGAAGCTTTCTTT. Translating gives CAWTEQVNTEAFF.

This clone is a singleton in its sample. In nucleotides, the CDR3 is TGTGCCAGCAGCTTGGCGGTAGCGGGGGGGCCGTACCAAGAGACCCAGTACTTC. Protein: CASSLAVAGGPYQETQYF. The chain has TRBV5-6 and TRBJ2-5; 11 bases line up with TRBD2. The CDR3 consists of 18 residues. With V trimmed by 0 bases and J by 0 bases, 7 bases remained unmatched. Per the germline V gene, CDR1 is SGHDT and CDR2 is YYEEEE.

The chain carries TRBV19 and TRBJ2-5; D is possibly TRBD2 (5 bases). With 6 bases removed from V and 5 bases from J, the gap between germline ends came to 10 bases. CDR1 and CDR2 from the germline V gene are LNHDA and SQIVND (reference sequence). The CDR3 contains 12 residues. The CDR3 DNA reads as TGTGCCAGTAGCCCCTCGGGGGAGACCCAGTACTTC. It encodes CASSPSGETQYF. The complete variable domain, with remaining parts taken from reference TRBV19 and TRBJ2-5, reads DGGITQSPKYLFRKEGQNVTLSCEQNLNHDAMYWYRQDPGQGLRLIYYSQIVNDFQKGDIAEGYSVSREKKESFPLTVTSAQKNPTAFYLCASSPSGETQYFGPGTRLLVL.

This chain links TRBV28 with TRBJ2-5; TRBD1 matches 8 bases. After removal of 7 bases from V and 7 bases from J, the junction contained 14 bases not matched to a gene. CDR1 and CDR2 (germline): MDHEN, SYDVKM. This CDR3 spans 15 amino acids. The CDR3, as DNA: TGTGCCAGCACTCCCGCCCGGCAGGGGGCAGGGACCCAGTACTTC. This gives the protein CASTPARQGAGTQYF.

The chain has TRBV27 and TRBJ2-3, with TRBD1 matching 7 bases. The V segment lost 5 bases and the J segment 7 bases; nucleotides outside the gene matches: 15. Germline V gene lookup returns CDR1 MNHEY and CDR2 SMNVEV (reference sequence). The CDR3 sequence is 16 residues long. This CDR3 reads CASSGKSPEGAYTQYF. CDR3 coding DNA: TGTGCCAGCAGTGGCAAGTCTCCCGAGGGGGCTTATACGCAGTATTTT.

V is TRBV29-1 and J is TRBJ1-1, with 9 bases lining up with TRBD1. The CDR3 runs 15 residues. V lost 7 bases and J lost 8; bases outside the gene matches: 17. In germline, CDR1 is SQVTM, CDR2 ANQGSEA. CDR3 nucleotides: TGCAGCGGGAGAAACTTCGGGACAGGGTTTCTCGAAGCTTTCTTT. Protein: CSGRNFGTGFLEAFF.

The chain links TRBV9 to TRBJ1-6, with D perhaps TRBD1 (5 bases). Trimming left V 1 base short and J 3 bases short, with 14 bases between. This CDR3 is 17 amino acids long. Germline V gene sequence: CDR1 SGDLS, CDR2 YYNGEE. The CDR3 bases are TGTGCCAGCAGCGTAAGTGCGGGACTGCACTATAATTCACCCCTCCACTTT. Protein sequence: CASSVSAGLHYNSPLHF. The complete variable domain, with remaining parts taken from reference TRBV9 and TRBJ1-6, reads DSGVTQTPKHLITATGQRVTLRCSPRSGDLSVYWYQQSLDQGLQFLIQYYNGEERAKGNILERFSAQQFPDLHSELNLSSLELGDSALYFCASSVSAGLHYNSPLHFGNGTRLTVT.

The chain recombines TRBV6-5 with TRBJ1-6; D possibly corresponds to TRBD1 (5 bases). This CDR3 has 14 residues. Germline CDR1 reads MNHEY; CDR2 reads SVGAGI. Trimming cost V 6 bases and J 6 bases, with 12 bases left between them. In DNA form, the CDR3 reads TGTGCCAGCAGCCCCGACAGACCTAATTCACCCCTCCACTTT. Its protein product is CASSPDRPNSPLHF.

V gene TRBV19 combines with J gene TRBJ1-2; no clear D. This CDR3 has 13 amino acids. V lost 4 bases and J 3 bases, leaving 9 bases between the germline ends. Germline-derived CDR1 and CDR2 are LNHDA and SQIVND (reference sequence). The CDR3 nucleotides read TGTGCCAGTAGTACCAACGGGGACTATGGCTACACCTTC. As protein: CASSTNGDYGYTF. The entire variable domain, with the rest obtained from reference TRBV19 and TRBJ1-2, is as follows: DGGITQSPKYLFRKEGQNVTLSCEQNLNHDAMYWYRQDPGQGLRLIYYSQIVNDFQKGDIAEGYSVSREKKESFPLTVTSAQKNPTAFYLCASSTNGDYGYTFGSGTRLTVV.

CDR3 residues: CASSLASGGLSTDTQYF. The CDR3 DNA follows: TGCGCCAGCAGCTTGGCTAGCGGGGGACTGAGCACAGATACGCAGTATTTT. This rearrangement joins TRBV5-1 to TRBJ2-3; 10 bases match TRBD2. V dropped 0 bases and J dropped 0; count of bases not matched to a gene: 4. Germline CDR1 and CDR2: SGHRS and YFSETQ. The CDR3 has 17 residues.

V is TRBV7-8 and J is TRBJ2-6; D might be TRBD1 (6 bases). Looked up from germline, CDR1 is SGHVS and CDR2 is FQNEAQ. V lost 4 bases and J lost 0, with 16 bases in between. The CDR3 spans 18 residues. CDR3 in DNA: TGTGCCAGCAGCTCCACCGGACAGTTTCGCTCTGGGGCCAACGTCCTGACTTTC. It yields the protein CASSSTGQFRSGANVLTF. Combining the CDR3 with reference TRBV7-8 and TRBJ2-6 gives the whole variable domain GAGVSQSPRYKVAKRGQDVALRCDPISGHVSLFWYQQALGQGPEFLTYFQNEAQLDKSGLPSDRFFAERPEGSVSTLKIQRTQQEDSAVYLCASSSTGQFRSGANVLTFGAGSRLTVL.

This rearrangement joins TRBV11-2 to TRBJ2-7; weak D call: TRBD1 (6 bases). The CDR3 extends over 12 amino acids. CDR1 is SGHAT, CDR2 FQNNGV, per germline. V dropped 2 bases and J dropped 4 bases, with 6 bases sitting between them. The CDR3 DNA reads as TGTGCCAGCAGCTTAAGGGGGTACGAGCAGTACTTC. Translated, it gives CASSLRGYEQYF.

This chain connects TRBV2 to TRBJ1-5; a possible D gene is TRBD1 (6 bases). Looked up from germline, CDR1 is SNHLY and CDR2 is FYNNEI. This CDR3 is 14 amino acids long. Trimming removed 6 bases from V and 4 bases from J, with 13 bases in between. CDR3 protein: CASSLWTVNQPQHF. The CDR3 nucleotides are TGTGCCAGCAGCCTATGGACAGTAAATCAGCCCCAGCATTTT. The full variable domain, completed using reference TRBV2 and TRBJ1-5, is EPEVTQTPSHQVTQMGQEVILRCVPISNHLYFYWYRQILGQKVEFLVSFYNNEISEKSEIFDDQFSVERPDGSNFTLKIRSTKLEDSAMYFCASSLWTVNQPQHFGDGTRLSIL.

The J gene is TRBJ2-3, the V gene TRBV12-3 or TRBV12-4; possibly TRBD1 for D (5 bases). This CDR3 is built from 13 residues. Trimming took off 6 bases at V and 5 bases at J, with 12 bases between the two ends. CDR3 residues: CASSIDRRDTQYF. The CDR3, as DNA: TGTGCCAGCAGCATTGACAGAAGAGATACGCAGTATTTT.

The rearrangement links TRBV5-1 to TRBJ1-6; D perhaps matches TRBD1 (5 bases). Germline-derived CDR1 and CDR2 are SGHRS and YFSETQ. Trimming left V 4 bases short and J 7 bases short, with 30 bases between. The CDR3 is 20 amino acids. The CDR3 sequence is CASSLRGNPPQIGPNSPLHF. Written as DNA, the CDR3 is TGCGCCAGCAGCCTCCGGGGGAACCCTCCCCAAATCGGGCCGAATTCACCCCTCCACTTT. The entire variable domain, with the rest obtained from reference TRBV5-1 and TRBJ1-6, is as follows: KAGVTQTPRYLIKTRGQQVTLSCSPISGHRSVSWYQQTPGQGLQFLFEYFSETQRNKGNFPGRFSGRQFSNSRSEMNVSTLELGDSALYLCASSLRGNPPQIGPNSPLHFGNGTRLTVT.